This T cell receptor beta chain was documented in a study of a mutant IDH1 vaccine in newly diagnosed glioma. Using immunoSEQ multiplex PCR, the repertoire was profiled, and TCRdb retains in-frame clones only, with some absent. The table shows 80,000 to 100,000 clones, with approximately 80% occurring only once. CDR1 and CDR2 (germline): SQVTM, ANQGSEA. Trimming pared 4 bases from V and 11 bases from J, leaving 11 bases between. This CDR3 has 10 amino acids. Specified time point: baseline, week 1 (first vaccination visit). As for treatment: pre-vaccination baseline after standard-of-care therapy. The TCR originated in a man aged 35-49 years with glioma. Some clones in this sample may be carry-over from other donors' samples. The chain carries TRBV29-1 and TRBJ1-1; D remains unclear. The sequences come from PBMCs, collected from a glioma patient treated with radiotherapy, temozolomide or both. CDR3 coding DNA: TGCAGCGTTGGGAAGCCGGTGGCTTTCTTT. Translating it yields CSVGKPVAFF.